The next 30 T cell receptor beta chains were all read from a single sample in a study of blood T cell repertoires in COVID-19. Sequencing was performed with immunoSEQ multiplex PCR; in TCRdb, only in-frame clones are kept and a portion is missing. This table has 340,000 or so clones, about nine tenths appearing once. What was sequenced was peripheral blood. These receptors were taken from a middle-aged man with active or convalescent COVID-19.

The V and J genes are TRBV27 and TRBJ2-5; D gene uncertain. Germline CDR1 MNHEY, CDR2 SMNVEV (reference sequence). This CDR3 comprises 13 residues. V dropped 3 bases and J dropped 6 bases, with 11 bases sitting between them. In DNA, the CDR3 is TGTGCCAGCAGTTTTGGCTGGCAGAAGACCCAGTACTTC. It translates to CASSFGWQKTQYF.

J is TRBJ2-7 and V is TRBV25-1; no definite D call. V was cut by 2 bases and J by 2 bases, with 10 bases left in between. CDR3 size: 14 residues. Germline CDR1 and CDR2: MGHDK and SYGVNS. The CDR3 reads CASSETAGPYEQYF. The CDR3 coding sequence is TGTGCCAGCAGTGAAACGGCAGGCCCCTACGAGCAGTACTTC.

The chain has TRBV6-5 and TRBJ2-4; 7 positions agree with TRBD1. The CDR3 totals 14 residues. Looked up from germline, CDR1 is MNHEY and CDR2 is SVGAGI. V was pared by 6 bases and J by 5 bases, with 7 bases of the junction left unmatched. The CDR3 coding sequence is TGTGCCAGCAGGACAGGGAGAGGGCAAAACATTCAGTACTTC. Its protein product is CASRTGRGQNIQYF.

Only one count was recorded for this clone. This rearrangement joins TRBV9 to TRBJ2-2; a possible D gene is TRBD1 (6 bases). V lost 4 bases to trimming and J lost 7 bases, with 14 bases between them. Germline CDR1 reads SGDLS; CDR2 reads YYNGEE. The CDR3 has 14 amino acids. CDR3 bases: TGTGCCAGCAGCTCAAGACAGGTGAACGGGGAGCTGTTTTTT. As protein: CASSSRQVNGELFF.

The chain has TRBV11-2 and TRBJ1-4; TRBD1 is a possible D gene (6 bases). CDR1 and CDR2 (germline): SGHAT, FQNNGV. Trimming pared 4 bases from V and 6 bases from J, leaving 15 bases between. CDR3 size: 15 residues. DNA of the CDR3: TGTGCCAGCAGCTCCCAACAGGGCTACCATGAAAAACTGTTTTTT. This codes for CASSSQQGYHEKLFF.

The chain recombines TRBV5-4 with TRBJ2-3; TRBD2 agrees at 8 bases. The V segment lost 4 bases and the J segment 2 bases; nucleotides outside the gene matches: 6. CDR1 is SGHNT and CDR2 is YYREEE in the germline V gene (reference sequence). The CDR3 loop spans 15 amino acids. The CDR3 DNA reads as TGTGCCAGCAGCCTAGGACTAGCCTACACAGATACGCAGTATTTT. Amino acid sequence: CASSLGLAYTDTQYF.

The chain joins TRBV28 to TRBJ1-2; D is uncertain. Trimming took 4 bases from V and 1 from J, leaving 7 bases between them. CDR1 and CDR2 from the germline V gene are MDHEN and SYDVKM. This CDR3 comprises 13 residues. The CDR3 sequence is CASSSGFNYGYTF. DNA for the CDR3: TGTGCCAGCAGTTCGGGATTTAACTATGGCTACACCTTC.

This clone occurred once. The genes are TRBV15 and TRBJ2-7; D is possibly TRBD1 (6 bases). CDR3 size: 16 residues. The germline V gene encodes CDR1 LNHNV and CDR2 YYDKDF (reference sequence). V lost 2 bases, J lost 2 bases, and 16 bases lay in between. CDR3 coding DNA: TGTGCCACCAGCAGACCGCAGGGGCGGGTACCCTACGAGCAGTACTTC. It codes for CATSRPQGRVPYEQYF. The full variable domain, with the rest looked up from reference TRBV15 and TRBJ2-7, is DAMVIQNPRYQVTQFGKPVTLSCSQTLNHNVMYWYQQKSSQAPKLLFHYYDKDFNNEADTPDNFQSRRPNTSFCFLDIRSPGLGDTAMYLCATSRPQGRVPYEQYFGPGTRLTVT.

The gene calls are TRBV6-5 and TRBJ1-5; D is unclear. Germline V gene data show CDR1 as MNHEY and CDR2 as SVGAGI. The CDR3 runs to 15 residues. V was trimmed by 6 bases and J by 4 bases, leaving 16 bases between them. CDR3 loop: CASRQDVLQNQPQHF. DNA of the CDR3: TGTGCCAGCAGGCAGGATGTGCTTCAAAATCAGCCCCAGCATTTT.

The V gene is TRBV3-1 (or the pseudogene TRBV3-2), the J gene TRBJ2-1, with a possible D match to TRBD1 (5 bases). This CDR3 is 14 amino acids long. The V and J ends lost 1 base and 9 bases respectively, with 13 bases between them. Germline CDR1 reads LGHDT; CDR2 reads YNNKEL (reference sequence). The CDR3 region is CASSQVLVQGEQFF. The DNA of the CDR3 is TGTGCCAGCAGCCAAGTTCTCGTTCAGGGTGAGCAGTTCTTC.

V gene TRBV6-2 or TRBV6-3 combines with J gene TRBJ2-1, with 7 bases aligning to TRBD2. In germline, CDR1 is MNHEY, CDR2 SVGEGT. The CDR3 sequence is 15 residues long. J was trimmed by 3 bases and V by 3 bases; bases with no gene match: 5. This CDR3 is CASSYNRGDYNEQFF. DNA of the CDR3: TGTGCCAGCAGTTATAACCGGGGGGACTACAATGAGCAGTTCTTC.

The chain combines TRBV6-5 with TRBJ1-3; D uncertain. The CDR3 runs to 15 residues. Between the trimmed V and J ends, which lost 8 bases and 2 bases, there was a span of 16 bases. Germline CDR1 MNHEY, CDR2 SVGAGI. The CDR3 sequence: CASAPEGSAGNTIYF. CDR3 nucleotide sequence: TGTGCCAGCGCCCCGGAGGGTTCCGCTGGAAACACCATATATTTT.

This clone was counted a single time. The J gene is TRBJ1-2, the V gene TRBV7-9, with 11 bases matching TRBD1. Trimming cost V 5 bases and J 6 bases; bases outside gene matches: 14. This CDR3 contains 17 residues. Germline lookup yields CDR1 SEHNR and CDR2 FQNEAQ (reference sequence). The CDR3 sequence: CASSPGQGAGDWDGYTF. Written as DNA, the CDR3 is TGTGCCAGCAGCCCCGGACAGGGGGCGGGAGACTGGGATGGCTACACCTTC.

The chain links TRBV24-1 to TRBJ1-2, with D possibly being TRBD1 (6 bases). Germline V gene data show CDR1 as KGHDR and CDR2 as SFDVKD. The CDR3 extends over 14 amino acids. V shed 5 bases and J shed 2 bases, with 11 bases lying between them. The CDR3 loop reads CATSGSGTNYGYTF. The CDR3 coding sequence is TGTGCCACCAGTGGAAGTGGGACAAACTATGGCTACACCTTC.

This chain links TRBV21-1 with TRBJ1-6; TRBD1, the D gene given by the table, was not confirmed from the DNA. TRBV21-1 is shown as a pseudogene. CDR3 length equals 15 residues. The CDR3 loop reads CASRTEQGYNSPLHF. In DNA form, the CDR3 reads TGTGCCAGCAGAACCGAACAGGGATATAATTCACCCCTCCACTTT.

The chain is built from TRBV28 and TRBJ2-2; 9 nucleotides agree with TRBD1. J gave up 4 bases and V 4 bases, and 4 bases lay outside the gene matches. This CDR3 is 15 amino acids long. Germline V gene sequence: CDR1 MDHEN, CDR2 SYDVKM. The chain's CDR3 is CASSSGQGPTGELFF. CDR3 sequence (DNA): TGTGCCAGCAGTTCCGGACAGGGGCCCACCGGGGAGCTGTTTTTT.

This chain joins TRBV3-1 (or the pseudogene TRBV3-2) and TRBJ2-1; D gene unclear. The germline V gene encodes CDR1 LGHDT and CDR2 YNNKEL (reference sequence). V dropped 0 bases and J dropped 10 bases, with 13 bases sitting between them. This CDR3 contains 14 residues. CDR3 in DNA: TGTGCCAGCAGCCAAGATTCGCTTATCAGGGAGCAGTTCTTC. It translates to CASSQDSLIREQFF.

The rearrangement uses TRBV7-8 and TRBJ2-7, with 7 nucleotides matching TRBD2. The junction had 9 bases not matched to a gene; V was cut back by 8 bases and J by 2 bases. This CDR3 comprises 14 residues. CDR1 and CDR2 (germline): SGHVS, FQNEAQ. CDR3 sequence: CASGTGGVTYEQYF. The CDR3 coding sequence is TGTGCCAGCGGAACTGGGGGGGTCACCTACGAGCAGTACTTC.

V gene TRBV30 combines with J gene TRBJ2-5, with TRBD1 as a possible D gene (5 bases). Germline V gene lookup returns CDR1 GTSNPN and CDR2 SVGIG (reference sequence). This CDR3 is built from 14 residues. V was pared by 1 base and J by 1 base, with 10 bases between. The CDR3 nucleotides are TGTGCCTGGAGTGGAATAGGGGTCCAAGAGACCCAGTACTTC. Its translation: CAWSGIGVQETQYF.

This clone was detected only a few times. This chain uses TRBV11-2 with TRBJ2-1; tentatively, D is TRBD2 (5 bases). This CDR3 spans 18 amino acids. Germline values: CDR1 SGHAT, CDR2 FQNNGV. Trimming left V 3 bases short and J 4 bases short, with 22 bases between. Here the CDR3 reads CASSLRGPGTSRYNEQFF. The CDR3 DNA is TGTGCCAGCAGCTTGCGAGGTCCGGGCACTAGTAGGTACAATGAGCAGTTCTTC.

This clone was found many times. The chain employs TRBV6-5 and TRBJ2-5; D not resolved. There are 13 residues in the CDR3. Trimming removed 6 bases from V and 2 bases from J, with 10 bases in between. Germline V gene sequence: CDR1 MNHEY, CDR2 SVGAGI. DNA for the CDR3: TGTGCCAGCAGATTCACAGTTCAAGAGACCCAGTACTTC. This gives the protein CASRFTVQETQYF.

The CDR3 is CASSLAEGAGYGYTF. The CDR3 coding sequence is TGTGCCAGCAGCTTAGCGGAGGGGGCGGGATATGGCTACACCTTC. This chain links TRBV7-2 with TRBJ1-2, with 7 bases lining up with TRBD1. The CDR3 runs 15 residues. J lost 5 bases, V lost 0 bases, and 6 bases had no gene match. Germline V gives CDR1 SGHTA, CDR2 FQGNSA.

Here the CDR3 DNA reads TGTGCCAGCAGTAGGGACAGCTACGAGCAGTACTTC. Protein sequence: CASSRDSYEQYF. The chain couples TRBV2 to TRBJ2-7, with 7 bases that match TRBD1. The germline V gene has CDR1 SNHLY and CDR2 FYNNEI. V gave up 5 bases and J gave up 3 bases; unmatched junction bases: 1. The CDR3 runs to 12 residues.

The chain uses TRBV3-1 (or the pseudogene TRBV3-2) and TRBJ2-7; 10 bases are a match to TRBD2. The CDR3 is 13 residues long. V was pared by 7 bases and J by 5 bases, with 5 bases of the junction left unmatched. Looked up from germline, CDR1 is LGHDT and CDR2 is YNNKEL (reference sequence). The CDR3 region is CASMKRGGNEQYF. DNA for the CDR3: TGTGCCAGCATGAAGCGGGGGGGGAACGAGCAGTACTTC.

V and J are TRBV11-3 and TRBJ1-6; 7 bases map to TRBD1. There are 13 residues in the CDR3. J gave up 7 bases and V 5 bases, and 2 bases lay outside the gene matches. CDR1 SGHNT and CDR2 YENEEA come from the germline V gene. CDR3 region: CASSQDRNSPLHF. DNA of the CDR3: TGTGCCAGCAGCCAGGACAGGAATTCACCCCTCCACTTT.

V is TRBV4-3 and J is TRBJ1-1; 7 bases agree with TRBD1. J lost 3 bases, V lost 4 bases, and 5 bases had no gene match. The CDR3 covers 14 residues. CDR1 LGHNA and CDR2 YSLEER come from the germline V gene. The CDR3 coding sequence is TGCGCCAGCAGCCGGGACAGATACTACACTGAAGCTTTCTTT. Translation: CASSRDRYYTEAFF.

The chain is built from TRBV28 and TRBJ1-2; 10 nucleotides line up with TRBD1. Germline CDR1 MDHEN, CDR2 SYDVKM. The J segment lost 5 bases and the V segment lost 5 bases, leaving 8 bases of the junction unmatched. The CDR3 runs 15 residues. In DNA form, the CDR3 reads TGTGCCAGCAGTATCCTGACAGGGGGCCGGTATGGCTACACCTTC. Encoded protein: CASSILTGGRYGYTF.

The genes are TRBV18 and TRBJ2-5, with 12 bases identical to TRBD1. Trimming cost V 4 bases and J 3 bases; bases outside gene matches: 9. CDR3 size: 17 residues. CDR1 and CDR2 (germline): KGHSH, LQKENI. The CDR3 DNA sequence: TGTGCCAGCTCACTTACAACGGGACAGGGGGCGGAAGAGACCCAGTACTTC. It yields the protein CASSLTTGQGAEETQYF. The full variable domain, rest sourced from reference TRBV18 and TRBJ2-5, is NAGVMQNPRHLVRRRGQEARLRCSPMKGHSHVYWYRQLPEEGLKFMVYLQKENIIDESGMPKERFSAEFPKEGPSILRIQQVVRGDSAAYFCASSLTTGQGAEETQYFGPGTRLLVL.

This clone was detected a few times. As DNA, the CDR3 is TGTGCCAGCAGCCTCTACGTCGGGGAGCTGTTTTTT. Translation gives CASSLYVGELFF. The gene calls are TRBV3-1 (or the pseudogene TRBV3-2) and TRBJ2-2; D gene uncertain. Trimming left V 4 bases short and J 7 bases short, with 7 bases between. The CDR3 contains 12 residues. Germline CDR1 reads LGHDT; CDR2 reads YNNKEL (reference sequence).

J is TRBJ2-3 and V is TRBV10-3; 7 bases are shared with TRBD1. The V and J ends lost 6 bases and 3 bases, in that order; junction bases with no gene match: 6. This CDR3 is 14 amino acids long. Germline values: CDR1 ENHRY, CDR2 SYGVKD. The CDR3 reads CAISPGQLTDTQYF. The CDR3 region has the DNA TGTGCCATCAGCCCGGGACAGTTAACAGATACGCAGTATTTT.